This T cell receptor (beta chain) was identified during a study of identical twins. A few counts support this clonotype. The antigen is unknown. This CDR3 is 17 amino acids long. V lost 0 bases, J lost 0 bases, and 13 bases lay in between. Germline V gene sequence: CDR1 SGDLS, CDR2 YYNGEE. TCRdb redid the calling of the 5' RACE reads with MiXCR, one entry per CDR3 protein. This table holds 300,000 to 350,000 distinct CDR3 sequences, 9% to 15% found once. Study results and caveats: It was cross-sectional statistical analysis, not following the same donors, that the conclusions relied on. Within cord blood, abundant beta clonotypes carried fewer insertions, but memory repertoires showed no such trend. Part of the zero-insertion signal could reflect confounding by invariant MAIT and iNKT cells.

This sample also belongs to another study, concerning yellow fever vaccine responses in identical twins.

This clonotype was obtained from a woman between 18 and 29 years old in good health. The chain joins TRBV9 to TRBJ2-1; D is unresolved. Specimen: CD8+ T cells sorted from blood. CDR3 amino acids: CASSVGPFISSYNEQFF. The CDR3 DNA is TGTGCCAGCAGCGTAGGACCCTTTATTAGCTCCTACAATGAGCAGTTCTTC. The entire variable domain, with the rest obtained from reference TRBV9 and TRBJ2-1, is as follows: DSGVTQTPKHLITATGQRVTLRCSPRSGDLSVYWYQQSLDQGLQFLIQYYNGEERAKGNILERFSAQQFPDLHSELNLSSLELGDSALYFCASSVGPFISSYNEQFFGPGTRLTVL.